This T cell receptor (beta chain) was captured by sequencing in a study of OX40 agonist ivuxolimab in advanced cancers. Regarding the research as a whole: Ivuxolimab, which targeted the costimulatory receptor OX40 (CD134), was an agonistic, fully human IgG2 monoclonal antibody. Intravenous ivuxolimab was administered to patients every 2 weeks at six dose levels: 0.01, 0.1, 0.3, 1.5, 3 and 10 mg/kg. Of the approximately 50 dose-escalation patients, hepatocellular carcinoma was present in approximately 20, melanoma in some 15, renal cell carcinoma in 9 and head and neck cancer in 9. The dose-escalation cohort was almost 85% male with a mean age of 60 years, ranging from roughly 23 to 79. Prior anti-PD-1, anti-PD-L1 or anti-CTLA-4 therapy was permitted, and checkpoint inhibitors had been received by 40% to 50% of dose-escalation patients. Partial responses were achieved by three dose-escalation patients, of whom one had hepatocellular carcinoma and two had cutaneous melanoma. Peripheral TCRbeta sequencing was intended to test whether TCR sequence diversity was altered and clonal T-cell expansion was caused by ivuxolimab. The paper describes the monotherapy dose-escalation part (N ≈ 51 patients) of the phase I trial of ivuxolimab. The investigation overall reported the following: In partial responders in the 0.1-3.0 mg/kg groups, normalized peripheral clonal expansion was found to be among the lowest, especially among CD8+ T cells. On average, CD8+ T cells showed more expanded clones than CD4+ T cells after ivuxolimab. The antigen specificity of the clonally expanded peripheral T cells was not determined. Low levels of normalized T-cell clonal expansion were also seen in some patients who did not respond. At doses of 0.1 to 3.0 mg/kg, clonal expansion of both CD4+ and CD8+ blood T cells was observed from baseline to week 6.

To sequence the TCRbeta CDR3 region, genomic DNA was isolated from the sorted cells. The immunoSEQ Assay was used to sequence the TCRbeta CDR3 regions. This immuneACCESS table, as held by TCRdb, lists in-frame sequences with V and J called but not all clones. Of the missing ones, under half trace to an unresolved V gene in checked studies; the others have no known cause. Present in this sample are more than 70,000 clones, roughly 93% of which were seen just once. The ten largest clones take up 0.33% of the sample. With regard to this clone: No cognate antigen has been identified for it. No clone much larger than this one lies a single base away; base qualities are absent.

The trial excluded patients who had a history of autoimmune disease or were on systemic immunosuppression. Peripheral blood for TCR sequencing was collected from all dose cohorts at baseline, on cycle 4 day 1, and on cycle 7 day 1. The samples were drawn from a first-in-human, open-label, multicenter phase I dose-escalation trial of ivuxolimab. Adults with locally advanced or metastatic melanoma, renal cell, hepatocellular, or head and neck squamous cell carcinoma were enrolled in the trial. Before TCR sequencing, CD4+ T cells and CD8+ T cells were sorted from peripheral blood as separate populations. The CDR3 numbers 13 residues from cysteine through phenylalanine. CDR3 DNA only is kept here, 39 bases in frame from base 1. The V end loses 5 bases and the J end loses 0 bases, and a stretch of 7 bases separates them. CDR1 and CDR2 were assigned from the germline V gene as KGHSH and LQKENI.

This chain joins TRBV18 to TRBJ1-2, with the D gene uncertain. The source of this sequence is an adult with an advanced solid tumor such as melanoma, head and neck, liver or kidney cancer. The sample was CD4+ or CD8+ T cells sorted from blood, taken in a trial of the OX40 agonist ivuxolimab. The bases are TGTGCCAGCTCAACAGCTTCTAACTATGGCTACACCTTC. Translated, this is CASSTASNYGYTF. With the rest looked up from the reference TRBV18 and TRBJ1-2 genes rather than sequenced, the full variable domain is NAGVMQNPRHLVRRRGQEARLRCSPMKGHSHVYWYRQLPEEGLKFMVYLQKENIIDESGMPKERFSAEFPKEGPSILRIQQVVRGDSAAYFCASSTASNYGYTFGSGTRLTVV.